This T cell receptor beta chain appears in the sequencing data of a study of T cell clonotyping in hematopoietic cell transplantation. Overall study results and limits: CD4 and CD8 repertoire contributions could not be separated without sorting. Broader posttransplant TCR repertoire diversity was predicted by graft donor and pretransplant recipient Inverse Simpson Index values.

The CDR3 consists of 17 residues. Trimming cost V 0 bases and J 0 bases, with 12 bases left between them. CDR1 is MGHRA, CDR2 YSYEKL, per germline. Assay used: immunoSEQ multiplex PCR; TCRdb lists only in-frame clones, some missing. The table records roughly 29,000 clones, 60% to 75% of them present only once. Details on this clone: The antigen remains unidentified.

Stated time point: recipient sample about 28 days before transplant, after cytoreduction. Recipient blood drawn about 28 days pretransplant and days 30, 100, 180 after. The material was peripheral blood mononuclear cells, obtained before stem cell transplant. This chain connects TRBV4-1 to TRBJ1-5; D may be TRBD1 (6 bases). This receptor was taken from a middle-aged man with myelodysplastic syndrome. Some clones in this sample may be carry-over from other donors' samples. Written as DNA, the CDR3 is TGCGCCAGCAGCCAAGAGGACAGTGGGTTTAGCAATCAGCCCCAGCATTTT. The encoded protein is CASSQEDSGFSNQPQHF.